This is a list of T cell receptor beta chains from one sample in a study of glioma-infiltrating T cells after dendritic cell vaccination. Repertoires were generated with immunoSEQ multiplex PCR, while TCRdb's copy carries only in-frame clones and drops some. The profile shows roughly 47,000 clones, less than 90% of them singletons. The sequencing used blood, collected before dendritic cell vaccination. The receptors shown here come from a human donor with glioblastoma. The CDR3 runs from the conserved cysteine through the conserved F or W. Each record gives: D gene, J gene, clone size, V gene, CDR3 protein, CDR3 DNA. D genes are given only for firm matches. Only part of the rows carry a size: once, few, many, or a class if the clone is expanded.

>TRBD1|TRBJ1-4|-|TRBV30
CAWGQGFEKLFF
TGTGCCTGGGGACAGGGGTTTGAAAAACTGTTTTTT
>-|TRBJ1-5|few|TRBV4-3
CASSQRGGSQPQHF
TGCGCCAGCAGCCAGAGGGGAGGGAGTCAGCCCCAGCATTTT
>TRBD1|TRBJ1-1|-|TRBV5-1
CASSRTGGAGAFF
TGCGCCAGCAGCAGAACAGGGGGCGCGGGCGCTTTCTTT
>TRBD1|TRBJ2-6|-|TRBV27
CASSGTTGLGANVLTF
TGTGCCAGCAGTGGAACGACAGGGCTCGGGGCCAACGTCCTGACTTTC
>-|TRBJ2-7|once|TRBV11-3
CASSFLRGSYEQYF
TGTGCCAGCAGCTTCCTCAGGGGTTCCTACGAGCAGTACTTC
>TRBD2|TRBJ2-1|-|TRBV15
CATSRDIGLGGMNEQFF
TGTGCCACCAGCAGAGATATAGGACTAGGCGGTATGAATGAGCAGTTCTTC
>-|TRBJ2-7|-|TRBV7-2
CASSVKDSNPILNYEQYF
TGTGCCAGCAGCGTCAAAGACAGCAACCCAATACTAAACTACGAGCAGTACTTC
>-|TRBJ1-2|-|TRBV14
CASSPGGGLYYGYTF
TGTGCCAGCAGCCCTGGGGGGGGTCTTTACTATGGCTACACCTTC
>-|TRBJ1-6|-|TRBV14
CASSQDAGRNSPLHF
TGTGCCAGCAGCCAAGATGCGGGGAGGAATTCACCCCTCCACTTT
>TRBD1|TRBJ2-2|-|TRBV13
CASSLGLPGQVITTGELFF
TGTGCCAGCAGCTTAGGCTTACCGGGACAGGTAATCACCACCGGGGAGCTGTTTTTT
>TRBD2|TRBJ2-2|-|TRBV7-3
CASSLSGRATGELFF
TGTGCCAGCAGCCTCAGCGGGAGGGCCACCGGGGAGCTGTTTTTT
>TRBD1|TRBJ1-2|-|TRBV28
CASSINRGNYGYTF
TGTGCCAGCAGTATTAACAGGGGAAACTATGGCTACACCTTC
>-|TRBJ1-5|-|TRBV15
CATSRGQASNQPQHF
TGTGCCACCAGCAGAGGACAGGCCAGCAATCAGCCCCAGCATTTT
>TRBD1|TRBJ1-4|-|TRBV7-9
CASSQQGTGGEKLFF
TGTGCCAGCAGCCAGCAGGGGACAGGGGGTGAAAAACTGTTTTTT
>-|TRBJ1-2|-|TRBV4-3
CASSQGGRFGYTF
TGCGCCAGCAGCCAGGGGGGACGGTTTGGCTACACCTTC
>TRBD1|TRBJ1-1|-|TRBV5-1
CASSLAQGESTEAFF
TGCGCCAGCAGCTTGGCGCAGGGGGAAAGCACTGAAGCTTTCTTT
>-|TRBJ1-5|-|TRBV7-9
CASSPPGVSQPQHF
TGTGCCAGCAGCCCCCCCGGGGTGAGCCAGCCCCAGCATTTT
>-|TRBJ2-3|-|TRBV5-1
CASSSGSTDTQYF
TGCGCCAGCAGCTCAGGGTCTACAGATACGCAGTATTTT
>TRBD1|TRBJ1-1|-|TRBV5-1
CASQKTGANTEAFF
TGCGCCAGCCAAAAGACAGGGGCTAACACTGAAGCTTTCTTT
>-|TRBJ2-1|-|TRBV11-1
CASSGPAGFYNEQFF
TGTGCCAGCAGCGGGCCAGCGGGTTTCTACAATGAGCAGTTCTTC
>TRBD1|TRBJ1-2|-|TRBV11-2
CASSGGQINYGYTF
TGTGCCAGCAGTGGGGGACAGATAAACTATGGCTACACCTTC
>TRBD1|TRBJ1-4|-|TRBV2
CASLLLGTANEKLFF
TGTGCCAGCCTACTTTTGGGGACAGCGAATGAAAAACTGTTTTTT
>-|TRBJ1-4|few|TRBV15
CATRRGVGPNEKLFF
TGTGCCACCAGACGCGGGGTGGGCCCTAATGAAAAACTGTTTTTT
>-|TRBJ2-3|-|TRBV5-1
CASSLGGPTDTQYF
TGCGCCAGCAGCTTAGGCGGCCCCACAGATACGCAGTATTTT
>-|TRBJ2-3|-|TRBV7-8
CASSVEGGAADTQYF
TGTGCCAGCAGTGTGGAGGGGGGGGCCGCAGATACGCAGTATTTT
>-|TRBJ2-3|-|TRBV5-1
CASSLEARRSTDTQYF
TGCGCCAGCAGCTTGGAAGCGAGGAGAAGCACAGATACGCAGTATTTT
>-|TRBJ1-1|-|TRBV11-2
CASTTILGEAFF
TGTGCCAGCACCACTATTCTTGGTGAAGCTTTCTTT
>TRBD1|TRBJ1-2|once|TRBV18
CASSPDRANYGYTF
TGTGCCAGCTCACCAGACAGGGCAAACTATGGCTACACCTTC
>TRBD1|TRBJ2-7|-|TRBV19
CASSSKPGTGAEQYF
TGTGCCAGTAGTTCGAAACCAGGGACAGGGGCCGAGCAGTACTTC
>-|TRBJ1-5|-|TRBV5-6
CASSLALGRNQPQHF
TGTGCCAGCAGCTTAGCCCTGGGGCGCAATCAGCCCCAGCATTTT
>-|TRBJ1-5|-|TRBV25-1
CASSEGTYNQPQHF
TGTGCCAGCAGTGAGGGGACTTACAATCAGCCCCAGCATTTT
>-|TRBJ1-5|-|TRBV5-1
CASSLDSGWDQPQHF
TGCGCCAGCAGCTTGGATTCGGGATGGGATCAGCCCCAGCATTTT
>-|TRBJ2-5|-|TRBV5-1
CASSASGQETQYF
TGCGCCAGCAGCGCATCAGGGCAAGAGACCCAGTACTTC
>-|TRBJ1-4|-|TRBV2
CASSLQGATNEKLFF
TGTGCCAGCAGTCTACAGGGTGCAACTAATGAAAAACTGTTTTTT
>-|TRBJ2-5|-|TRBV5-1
CASSLKGPQETQYF
TGCGCCAGCAGCTTAAAGGGGCCGCAAGAGACCCAGTACTTC
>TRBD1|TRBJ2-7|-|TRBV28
CASLRTGQGGFWYF
TGTGCCAGCTTAAGAACTGGACAGGGGGGATTTTGGTACTTC
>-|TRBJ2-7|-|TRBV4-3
CASSQFEGGVPYEQYF
TGCGCCAGCAGCCAATTCGAGGGCGGAGTACCCTACGAGCAGTACTTC
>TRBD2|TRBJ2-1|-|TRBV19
CASSISGGLPNEQFF
TGTGCCAGTAGTATCAGCGGGGGGCTCCCCAATGAGCAGTTCTTC
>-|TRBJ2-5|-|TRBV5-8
CASSFISRFQETQYF
TGTGCCAGCAGCTTTATCTCGCGGTTCCAAGAGACCCAGTACTTC
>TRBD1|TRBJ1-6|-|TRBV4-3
CASSRQGNDNSPLHF
TGCGCCAGCAGCCGACAGGGGAATGATAATTCACCCCTCCACTTT